The 27 T cell receptor beta chains given below trace back to one sample, sequenced in a study of blood T cell repertoires in COVID-19. Method: immunoSEQ multiplex PCR; TCRdb's copy keeps in-frame clones and lacks some. Here the sample spans about 200,000 clones, 86% being singletons. The sequenced material came from peripheral blood. Receptor source: a man younger than 40 who had recovered from COVID-19.

This chain connects TRBV27 to TRBJ2-5; 8 bases are shared with TRBD2. Unmatched junction bases numbered 0, after V lost 3 bases and J lost 3 bases. This CDR3 is 13 amino acids long. The V gene's germline CDR1 is MNHEY and CDR2 SMNVEV (reference sequence). The CDR3 coding sequence is TGTGCCAGCAGTTTGCGGGGGGAAGAGACCCAGTACTTC. Translated: CASSLRGEETQYF.

This sequence joins TRBV21-1 and TRBJ1-2; the D call TRBD1 from the table was never checked on the DNA. TRBV21-1 is tagged as a pseudogene. This CDR3 has 13 residues. CDR3 sequence (DNA): TGTGCCAGCGGTATCGGCAGACAGGATGGCTACACCTTC. It encodes CASGIGRQDGYTF.

The rearrangement links TRBV12-3 or TRBV12-4 to TRBJ1-5; D unclear. CDR3 length: 13 residues. The V gene lost 7 bases and the J gene lost 3 bases, with 10 bases spanning the gap. The CDR3 here is CASTEAHNQPQHF. The CDR3 DNA reads TGTGCCAGCACGGAGGCCCACAATCAGCCCCAGCATTTT.

On this clone: The junction does not match germline at one end; this may be a read error. J is TRBJ1-1 and V is TRBV9, with D tentatively TRBD1 (5 bases). CDR3 size: 10 residues. Germline V gene sequence: CDR1 SGDLS, CDR2 YYNGEE. The DNA of the CDR3 is TGTGCCAGCAGCGCAGGGACTCCCACATTT. This encodes CASSAGTPTF.

This clone was picked up one time. CDR3 region: CASSSTSSGANVLTF. CDR3 sequence (DNA): TGTGCCAGCAGCTCGACATCTTCTGGGGCCAACGTCCTGACTTTC. The chain joins TRBV11-2 to TRBJ2-6; D unresolved. V was pared by 4 bases and J by 1 base, with 8 bases between. The CDR3 is made up of 15 amino acids. From germline, CDR1 is SGHAT and CDR2 FQNNGV.

The gene calls are TRBV6-1 and TRBJ1-1, with D possibly TRBD1 on 6 matching bases. Trimming removed 1 base at V and 2 bases at J, with 11 bases between. The germline CDR1 and CDR2 sequences are MNHNS and SASEGT. The CDR3 is 15 amino acids. The CDR3 loop reads CASSEGGQPNTEAFF. The DNA for the CDR3 is TGTGCCAGCAGTGAAGGGGGACAACCTAACACTGAAGCTTTCTTT.

In this sample, this clone turned up a few times. This chain links TRBV9 with TRBJ2-2; 9 bases match TRBD1. Germline V gene data show CDR1 as SGDLS and CDR2 as YYNGEE. With 3 bases clipped from V and 7 bases from J, the junction kept 10 bases outside the gene matches. The CDR3 totals 16 residues. CDR3 DNA: TGTGCCAGCAGCGCCGGGACAGGGAATCGGGGCGGGGAGCTGTTTTTT. Translation: CASSAGTGNRGGELFF.

CDR3 coding DNA: TGTGCCAGCTACCGGGGGACAGGGGGTGGCTACACCTTC. This translates into CASYRGTGGGYTF. The genes are TRBV3-1 (or the pseudogene TRBV3-2) and TRBJ1-2; 11 bases fit TRBD1. The V and J ends lost 8 bases and 7 bases, in that order; junction bases with no gene match: 6. The CDR3 is made up of 13 amino acids. Germline V gene sequence: CDR1 LGHDT, CDR2 YNNKEL (reference sequence).

This sequence joins TRBV15 and TRBJ1-4, with 7 bases identical to TRBD1. With V trimmed by 0 bases and J by 6 bases, 7 bases remained unmatched. Per the germline V gene, CDR1 is LNHNV and CDR2 is YYDKDF (reference sequence). The CDR3 runs 16 residues. CDR3 protein: CATSRDQGGRDEKLFF. DNA of the CDR3: TGTGCCACCAGCAGAGATCAAGGGGGCAGAGATGAAAAACTGTTTTTT.

The V call is TRBV24-1, the J call TRBJ1-1; 9 positions agree with TRBD1. Germline V gives CDR1 KGHDR, CDR2 SFDVKD. CDR3 length equals 17 residues. V shed 2 bases and J 3 bases; nucleotides not matched to a gene: 9. The CDR3 bases are TGTGCCACCAGTGATTCACAGGGGGCTCTTGGACACACTGAAGCTTTCTTT. This sequence encodes CATSDSQGALGHTEAFF.

The chain has TRBV5-4 and TRBJ2-7; D possibly corresponds to TRBD2 (6 bases). The V end was cut by 0 bases, the J end by 7 bases, with 23 bases between. CDR1 and CDR2 (germline): SGHNT, YYREEE (reference sequence). CDR3 length: 17 amino acids. CDR3 nucleotides: TGTGCCAGCAGCTTGGCCGAGGCGGGGAGCCTGCTACGAGAGCAGTACTTC. Its protein product is CASSLAEAGSLLREQYF.

The J gene is TRBJ1-6, the V gene TRBV4-3; 8 bases agree with TRBD1. Germline assignment: CDR1 LGHNA and CDR2 YSLEER. The J segment lost 6 bases and the V segment lost 4 bases, leaving 14 bases of the junction unmatched. The CDR3 is 18 amino acids. The CDR3 nucleotides read TGCGCCAGCAGCCGTTCCGCAGGGCCGGACAGGGTTAATTCACCCCTCCACTTT. It encodes CASSRSAGPDRVNSPLHF.

V is TRBV7-2 and J is TRBJ2-2, with 7 positions matching TRBD1. Trimming removed 5 bases from V and 1 base from J; junction bases left unmatched: 4. The CDR3 is made up of 15 amino acids. The germline CDR1 and CDR2 sequences are SGHTA and FQGNSA. The CDR3 spells CASSKTGMNTGELFF. The CDR3 coding sequence is TGTGCCAGCAGCAAGACAGGGATGAACACCGGGGAGCTGTTTTTT.

This clone has more than one count but fewer than ten. The chain uses TRBV10-1 and TRBJ1-1; 7 bases line up with TRBD1. Germline CDR1 and CDR2: WNHNN and SYGVQD (reference sequence). The CDR3 covers 15 residues. The V and J ends lost 0 bases and 1 base, in that order; junction bases with no gene match: 2. The CDR3 sequence: CASSESGQPNTEAFF. The CDR3 nucleotides read TGCGCCAGCAGTGAGTCGGGACAGCCGAACACTGAAGCTTTCTTT.

The chain carries TRBV6-5 and TRBJ1-2; D call uncertain. The CDR3 totals 12 residues. V dropped 8 bases and J dropped 4 bases, with 11 bases sitting between them. Looked up from germline, CDR1 is MNHEY and CDR2 is SVGAGI. The CDR3 reads CASAGRFYGYTF. CDR3 DNA sequence: TGTGCCAGCGCTGGGAGGTTCTATGGCTACACCTTC.

V is TRBV2 and J is TRBJ2-1; 8 positions agree with TRBD1. This CDR3 contains 14 residues. Per the germline V gene, CDR1 is SNHLY and CDR2 is FYNNEI. J was trimmed by 9 bases and V by 7 bases; bases with no gene match: 11. In DNA form, the CDR3 reads TGTGCCAGCATCTCGACAGGGGATTCGGTTGAGCAGTTCTTC. Its translation: CASISTGDSVEQFF.

The gene calls are TRBV12-5 and TRBJ1-2, with 7 positions matching TRBD1. The CDR3 runs 16 residues. V shed 1 base, J shed 6 bases, and the junction held 11 bases outside the gene matches. Germline assignment: CDR1 LGHNT and CDR2 FRNRAP. The CDR3 loop reads CASGLGGTVAENGYTF. The CDR3 DNA reads as TGTGCTAGTGGTTTGGGGGGGACAGTGGCGGAAAATGGCTACACCTTC.

J is TRBJ1-1 and V is TRBV6-2 or TRBV6-3; 7 bases map to TRBD1. The CDR3 loop spans 16 amino acids. Germline CDR1 is MNHEY and CDR2 is SVGEGT. With V trimmed by 6 bases and J by 7 bases, 17 bases remained unmatched. The CDR3 bases are TGTGCCAGCAGCCCCCTTGGACAGGCACAAGGACATGAAGCTTTCTTT. The encoded protein is CASSPLGQAQGHEAFF.

This clone was found once. The chain recombines TRBV5-1 with TRBJ2-5; 12 bases map to TRBD1. This CDR3 has 17 residues. V lost 0 bases to trimming and J lost 5 bases; unmatched junction nucleotides: 8. The germline V gene has CDR1 SGHRS and CDR2 YFSETQ. The CDR3 loop reads CASSLVYGTGGEETQYF. CDR3 bases: TGCGCCAGCAGCTTGGTATATGGGACAGGGGGCGAGGAGACCCAGTACTTC. The variable domain in full, completed from reference TRBV5-1 and TRBJ2-5, reads KAGVTQTPRYLIKTRGQQVTLSCSPISGHRSVSWYQQTPGQGLQFLFEYFSETQRNKGNFPGRFSGRQFSNSRSEMNVSTLELGDSALYLCASSLVYGTGGEETQYFGPGTRLLVL.

This rearrangement joins TRBV24-1 to TRBJ1-3, with D possibly being TRBD1 (5 bases). In germline, CDR1 is KGHDR, CDR2 SFDVKD. V lost 7 bases and J 6 bases, leaving 15 bases between the germline ends. The CDR3 consists of 14 residues. CDR3 residues: CATREKGRENTIYF. Here the CDR3 DNA reads TGTGCCACCAGGGAAAAGGGGCGGGAAAACACCATATATTTT.

Of note for this clone: The same CDR3 also results from other DNA sequences found in this sample. The chain has TRBV6-4 and TRBJ2-3; maybe TRBD2 (6 bases). In germline, CDR1 is MRHNA, CDR2 SNTAGT. This CDR3 is 15 amino acids long. The V end lost 0 bases, the J end lost 4 bases, and 11 bases lay between the germline ends. The CDR3 DNA reads as TGTGCCAGCAGTGACTCTGCTGGGGAGGCAGATACGCAGTATTTT. It is translated as CASSDSAGEADTQYF.

The chain couples TRBV9 to TRBJ2-5, with 12 bases aligning to TRBD2. The V gene end was trimmed by 6 bases and the J gene end by 4 bases; junction bases not matched to a gene: 7. CDR3 size: 15 residues. CDR1 is SGDLS, CDR2 YYNGEE, per germline. CDR3 nucleotides: TGTGCCAGCACCATCTCTAGCGGGGGGGCAGAGACCCAGTACTTC. Translated: CASTISSGGAETQYF.

The chain combines TRBV2 with TRBJ1-1; D not certain. CDR1 and CDR2 from the germline V gene are SNHLY and FYNNEI. Deletions cut 7 bases from V and 6 bases from J, with 9 bases between. CDR3 length equals 11 residues. CDR3 region: CASTYSAEAFF. DNA for the CDR3: TGTGCCAGCACTTACAGTGCTGAAGCTTTCTTT. Complete variable domain (other parts from reference TRBV2 and TRBJ1-1): EPEVTQTPSHQVTQMGQEVILRCVPISNHLYFYWYRQILGQKVEFLVSFYNNEISEKSEIFDDQFSVERPDGSNFTLKIRSTKLEDSAMYFCASTYSAEAFFGQGTRLTVV.

This clone occurred a few times. The V call is TRBV2, the J call TRBJ2-7, with a tentative D call TRBD1 (6 bases). V dropped 8 bases and J dropped 4 bases, with 12 bases sitting between them. This CDR3 comprises 12 residues. Germline V gene data show CDR1 as SNHLY and CDR2 as FYNNEI. CDR3 amino acids: CASRQDGYEQYF. In DNA form, the CDR3 reads TGTGCCAGCCGACAGGACGGTTACGAGCAGTACTTC.

The CDR3 protein is CASSLVGAKDTEAFF. The DNA for the CDR3 is TGCGCCAGCAGCTTGGTGGGGGCGAAGGACACTGAAGCTTTCTTT. The chain is built from TRBV5-1 and TRBJ1-1, with a possible D match to TRBD1 (6 bases). In germline, CDR1 is SGHRS, CDR2 YFSETQ. The CDR3 has 15 residues. V was trimmed by 0 bases and J by 3 bases, leaving 12 bases between them. Combining the CDR3 with reference TRBV5-1 and TRBJ1-1 gives the whole variable domain KAGVTQTPRYLIKTRGQQVTLSCSPISGHRSVSWYQQTPGQGLQFLFEYFSETQRNKGNFPGRFSGRQFSNSRSEMNVSTLELGDSALYLCASSLVGAKDTEAFFGQGTRLTVV.

The V call is TRBV6-2 or TRBV6-3, the J call TRBJ1-1; D might be TRBD1 (5 bases). Per the germline V gene, CDR1 is MNHEY and CDR2 is SVGEGT. The CDR3 runs to 14 residues. Trimming cost V 1 base and J 5 bases, with 11 bases left between them. DNA of the CDR3: TGTGCCAGCAGTTACTGGGAGGGGAGGACTGAAGCTTTCTTT. It specifies CASSYWEGRTEAFF.

This clone was detected only a few times. The rearrangement joins TRBV30 to TRBJ2-7; tentative D call: TRBD2 (5 bases). CDR1 and CDR2 from the germline V gene are GTSNPN and SVGIG (reference sequence). The CDR3 is 11 amino acids. Trimming took 2 bases from V and 12 from J, leaving 14 bases between them. The CDR3 here is CAWSSGTTRYF. The CDR3 DNA sequence: TGTGCCTGGAGTAGCGGCACAACAAGGTACTTC.